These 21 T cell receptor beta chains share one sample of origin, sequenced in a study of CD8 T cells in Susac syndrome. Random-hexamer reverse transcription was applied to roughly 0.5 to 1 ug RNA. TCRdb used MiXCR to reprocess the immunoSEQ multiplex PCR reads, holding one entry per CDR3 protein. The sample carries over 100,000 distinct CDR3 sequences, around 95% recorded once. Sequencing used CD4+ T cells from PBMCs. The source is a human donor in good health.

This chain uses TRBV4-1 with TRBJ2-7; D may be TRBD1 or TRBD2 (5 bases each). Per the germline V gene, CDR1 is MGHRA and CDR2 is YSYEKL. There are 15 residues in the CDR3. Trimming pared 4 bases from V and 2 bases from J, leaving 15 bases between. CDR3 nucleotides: TGCGCCAGCAGCCTGGTAGCTAGGGGAGCCTACGAGCAGTACTTC. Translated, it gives CASSLVARGAYEQYF.

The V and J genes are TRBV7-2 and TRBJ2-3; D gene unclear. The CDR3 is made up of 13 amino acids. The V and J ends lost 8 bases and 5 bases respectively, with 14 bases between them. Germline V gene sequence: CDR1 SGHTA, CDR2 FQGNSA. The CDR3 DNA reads TGTGCCAGCGGCCCCCGGCCCCGAGATACGCAGTATTTT. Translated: CASGPRPRDTQYF.

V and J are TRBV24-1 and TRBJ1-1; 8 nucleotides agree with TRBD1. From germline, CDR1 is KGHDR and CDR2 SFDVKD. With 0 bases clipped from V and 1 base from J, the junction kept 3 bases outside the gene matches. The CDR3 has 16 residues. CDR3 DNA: TGTGCCACCAGTGATTTGTCGGGACAGGAGAACACTGAAGCTTTCTTT. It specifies CATSDLSGQENTEAFF.

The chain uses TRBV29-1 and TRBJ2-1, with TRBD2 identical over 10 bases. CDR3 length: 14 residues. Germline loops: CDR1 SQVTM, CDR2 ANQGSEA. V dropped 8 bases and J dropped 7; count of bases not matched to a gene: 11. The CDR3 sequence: CSKLERGGLNEQFF. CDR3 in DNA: TGCAGCAAATTGGAGCGGGGGGGCCTAAATGAGCAGTTCTTC.

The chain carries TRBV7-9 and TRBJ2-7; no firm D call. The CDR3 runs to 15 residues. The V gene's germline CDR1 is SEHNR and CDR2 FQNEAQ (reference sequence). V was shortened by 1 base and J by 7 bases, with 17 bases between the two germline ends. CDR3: CASSLGDTRPGEQYF. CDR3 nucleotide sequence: TGTGCCAGCAGCTTAGGCGATACACGTCCTGGGGAGCAGTACTTC.

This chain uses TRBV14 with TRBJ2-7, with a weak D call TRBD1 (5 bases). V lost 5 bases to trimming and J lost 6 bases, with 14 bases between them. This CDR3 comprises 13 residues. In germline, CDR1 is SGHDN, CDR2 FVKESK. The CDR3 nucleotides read TGTGCCAGCAGCTCGAGCCTAAGGGGCGAGCAGTACTTC. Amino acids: CASSSSLRGEQYF. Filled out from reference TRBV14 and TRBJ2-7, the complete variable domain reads EAGVTQFPSHSVIEKGQTVTLRCDPISGHDNLYWYRRVMGKEIKFLLHFVKESKQDESGMPNNRFLAERTGGTYSTLKVQPAELEDSGVYFCASSSSLRGEQYFGPGTRLTVT.

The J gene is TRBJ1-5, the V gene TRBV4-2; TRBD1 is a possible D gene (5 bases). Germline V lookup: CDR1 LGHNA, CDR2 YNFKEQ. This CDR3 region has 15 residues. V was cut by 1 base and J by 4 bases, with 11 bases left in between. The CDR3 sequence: CASSQVQGPNQPQHF. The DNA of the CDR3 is TGTGCCAGCAGCCAAGTGCAGGGCCCAAATCAGCCCCAGCATTTT.

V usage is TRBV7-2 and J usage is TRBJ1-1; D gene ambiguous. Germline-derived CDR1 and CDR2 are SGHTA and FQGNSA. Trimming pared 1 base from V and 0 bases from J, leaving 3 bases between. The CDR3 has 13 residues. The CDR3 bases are TGTGCCAGCAGCTTAGAGGTGAACACTGAAGCTTTCTTT. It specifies CASSLEVNTEAFF.

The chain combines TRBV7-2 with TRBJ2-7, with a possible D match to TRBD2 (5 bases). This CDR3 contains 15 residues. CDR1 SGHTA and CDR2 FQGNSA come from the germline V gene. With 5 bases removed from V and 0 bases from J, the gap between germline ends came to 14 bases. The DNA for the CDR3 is TGTGCCAGCAGCCCGAGGACTTCCTACTCCTACGAGCAGTACTTC. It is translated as CASSPRTSYSYEQYF.

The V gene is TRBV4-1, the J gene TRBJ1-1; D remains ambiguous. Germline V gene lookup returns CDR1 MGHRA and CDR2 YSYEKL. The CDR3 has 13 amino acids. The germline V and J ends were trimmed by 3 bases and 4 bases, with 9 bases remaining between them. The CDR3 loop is CASSHLRLTEAFF. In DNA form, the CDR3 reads TGCGCCAGCAGCCACCTGAGACTCACTGAAGCTTTCTTT.

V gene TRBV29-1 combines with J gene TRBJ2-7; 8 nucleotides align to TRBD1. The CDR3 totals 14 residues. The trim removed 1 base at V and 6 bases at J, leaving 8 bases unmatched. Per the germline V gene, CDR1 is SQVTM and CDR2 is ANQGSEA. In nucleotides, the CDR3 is TGCAGCGTTGAAGTCGGGCAGGGGGCCGGCGAGCAGTACTTC. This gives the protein CSVEVGQGAGEQYF.

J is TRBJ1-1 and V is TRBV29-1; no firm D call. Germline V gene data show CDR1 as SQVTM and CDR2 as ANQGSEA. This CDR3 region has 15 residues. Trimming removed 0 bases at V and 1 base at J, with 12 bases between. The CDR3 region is CSVEDWRGKNTEAFF. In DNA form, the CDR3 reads TGCAGCGTTGAAGATTGGAGAGGAAAGAACACTGAAGCTTTCTTT.

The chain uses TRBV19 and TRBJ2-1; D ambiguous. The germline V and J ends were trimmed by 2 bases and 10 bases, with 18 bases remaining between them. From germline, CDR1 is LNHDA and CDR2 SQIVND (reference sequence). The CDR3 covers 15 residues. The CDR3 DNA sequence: TGTGCCAGTAGTATATACCCCCCGGACCGGGCGGAGCAGTTCTTC. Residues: CASSIYPPDRAEQFF.

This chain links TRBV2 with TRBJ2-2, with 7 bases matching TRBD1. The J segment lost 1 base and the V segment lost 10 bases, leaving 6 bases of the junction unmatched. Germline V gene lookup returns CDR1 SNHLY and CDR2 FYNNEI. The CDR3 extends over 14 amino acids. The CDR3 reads CATGRDRNTGELFF. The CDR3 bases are TGTGCCACCGGCCGGGACAGGAACACCGGGGAGCTGTTTTTT.

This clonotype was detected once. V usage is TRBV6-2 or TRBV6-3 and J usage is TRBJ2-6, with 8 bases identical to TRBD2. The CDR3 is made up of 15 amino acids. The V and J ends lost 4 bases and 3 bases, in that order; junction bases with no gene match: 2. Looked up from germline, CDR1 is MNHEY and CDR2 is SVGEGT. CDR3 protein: CASSSSGFGANVLTF. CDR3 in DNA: TGTGCCAGCAGTTCTAGCGGGTTTGGGGCCAACGTCCTGACTTTC.

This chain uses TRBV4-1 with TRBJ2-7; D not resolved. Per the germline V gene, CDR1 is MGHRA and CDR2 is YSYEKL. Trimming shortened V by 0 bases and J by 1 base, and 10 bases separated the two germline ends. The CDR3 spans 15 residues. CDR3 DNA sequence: TGCGCCAGCAGCCAAGACAGGCAGGCGTCCTACGAGCAGTACTTC. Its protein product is CASSQDRQASYEQYF.

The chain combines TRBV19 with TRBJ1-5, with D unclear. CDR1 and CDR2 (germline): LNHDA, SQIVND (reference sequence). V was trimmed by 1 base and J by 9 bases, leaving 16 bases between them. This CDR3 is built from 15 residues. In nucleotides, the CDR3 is TGTGCCAGTAGTATAGGAAGGAACCGCCCCGGGCCCCAGCATTTT. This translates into CASSIGRNRPGPQHF.

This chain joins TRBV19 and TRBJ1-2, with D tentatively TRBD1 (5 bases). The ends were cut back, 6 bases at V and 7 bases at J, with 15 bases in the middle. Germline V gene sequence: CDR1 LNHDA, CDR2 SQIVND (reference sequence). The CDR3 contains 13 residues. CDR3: CASSGEGLGGYTF. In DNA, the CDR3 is TGTGCCAGTAGCGGAGAGGGGTTAGGTGGCTACACCTTC.

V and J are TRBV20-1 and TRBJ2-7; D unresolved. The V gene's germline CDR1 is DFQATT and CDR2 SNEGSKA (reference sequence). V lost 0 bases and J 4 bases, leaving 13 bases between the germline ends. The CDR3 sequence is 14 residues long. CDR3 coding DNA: TGCAGTGCTAGAGATTCAGCGATGGGTTACGAGCAGTACTTC. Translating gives CSARDSAMGYEQYF.

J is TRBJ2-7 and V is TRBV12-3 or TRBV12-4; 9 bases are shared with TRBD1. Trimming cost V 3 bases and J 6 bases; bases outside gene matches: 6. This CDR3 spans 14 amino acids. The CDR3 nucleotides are TGTGCCAGCAGTTTGGGGACAGGGAAGCGCGAGCAGTACTTC. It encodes CASSLGTGKREQYF.

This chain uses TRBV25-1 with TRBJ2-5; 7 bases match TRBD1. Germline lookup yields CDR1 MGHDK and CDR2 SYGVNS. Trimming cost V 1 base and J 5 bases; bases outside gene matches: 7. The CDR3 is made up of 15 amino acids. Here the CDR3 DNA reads TGTGCCAGCAGTGAATCGGTAGGGGGCCCGGAGACCCAGTACTTC. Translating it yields CASSESVGGPETQYF.